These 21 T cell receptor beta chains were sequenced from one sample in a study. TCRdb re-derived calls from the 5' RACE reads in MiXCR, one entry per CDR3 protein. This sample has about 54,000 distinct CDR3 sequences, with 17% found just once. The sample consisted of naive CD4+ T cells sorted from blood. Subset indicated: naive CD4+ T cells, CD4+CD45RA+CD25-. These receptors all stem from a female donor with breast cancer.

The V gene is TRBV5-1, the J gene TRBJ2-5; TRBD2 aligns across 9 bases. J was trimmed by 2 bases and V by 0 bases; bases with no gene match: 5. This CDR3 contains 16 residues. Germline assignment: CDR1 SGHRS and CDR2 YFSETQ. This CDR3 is CASSLGLAAAQETQYF. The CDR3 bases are TGCGCCAGCAGCTTGGGACTAGCGGCTGCTCAAGAGACCCAGTACTTC.

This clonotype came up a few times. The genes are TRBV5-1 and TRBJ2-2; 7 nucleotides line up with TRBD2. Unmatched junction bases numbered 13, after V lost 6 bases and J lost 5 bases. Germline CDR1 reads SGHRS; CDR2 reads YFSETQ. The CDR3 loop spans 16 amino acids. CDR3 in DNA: TGCGCCAGCAAAATGGGACTACCGGAATCTACCGGGGAGCTGTTTTTT. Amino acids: CASKMGLPESTGELFF.

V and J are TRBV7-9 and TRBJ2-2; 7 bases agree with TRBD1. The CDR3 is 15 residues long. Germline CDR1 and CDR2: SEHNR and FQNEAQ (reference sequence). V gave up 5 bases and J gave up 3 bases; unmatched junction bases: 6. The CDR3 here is CASSLVTGDTGELFF. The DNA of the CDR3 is TGTGCCAGCAGCCTAGTTACAGGGGACACCGGGGAGCTGTTTTTT.

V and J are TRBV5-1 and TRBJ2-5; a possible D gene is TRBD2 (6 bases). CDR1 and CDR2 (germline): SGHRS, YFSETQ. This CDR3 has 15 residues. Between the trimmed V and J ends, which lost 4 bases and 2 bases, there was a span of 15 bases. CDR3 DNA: TGCGCCAGCAGCCCGGAGTTCGGGAGACAAGAGACCCAGTACTTC. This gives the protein CASSPEFGRQETQYF.

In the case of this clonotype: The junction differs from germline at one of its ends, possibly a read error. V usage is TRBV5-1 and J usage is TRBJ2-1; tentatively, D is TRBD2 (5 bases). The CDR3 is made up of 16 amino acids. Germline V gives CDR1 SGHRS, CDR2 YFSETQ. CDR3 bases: TGCGCCAGCCGCTTCTCGAGTGGGAGCTCCTACAATGAGCAGTTCTTC. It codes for CASRFSSGSSYNEQFF.

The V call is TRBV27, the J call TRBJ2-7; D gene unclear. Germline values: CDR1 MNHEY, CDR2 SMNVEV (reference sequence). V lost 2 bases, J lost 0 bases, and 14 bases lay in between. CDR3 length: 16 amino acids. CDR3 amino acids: CASSLKPDLSSYEQYF. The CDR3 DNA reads TGTGCCAGCAGTTTAAAACCGGATCTGAGCTCCTACGAGCAGTACTTC.

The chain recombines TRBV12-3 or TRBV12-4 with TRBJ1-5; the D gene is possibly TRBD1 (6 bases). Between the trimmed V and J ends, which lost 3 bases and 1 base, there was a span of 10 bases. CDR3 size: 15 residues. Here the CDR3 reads CASSFRGKSNQPQHF. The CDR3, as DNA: TGTGCCAGCAGTTTTAGGGGGAAAAGCAATCAGCCCCAGCATTTT.

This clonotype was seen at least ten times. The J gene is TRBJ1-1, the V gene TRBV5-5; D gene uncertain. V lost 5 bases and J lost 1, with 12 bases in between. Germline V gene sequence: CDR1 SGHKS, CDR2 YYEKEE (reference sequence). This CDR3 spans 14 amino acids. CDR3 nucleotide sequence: TGTGCCAGCAGAATTGAACCATCGAACACTGAAGCTTTCTTT. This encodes CASRIEPSNTEAFF.

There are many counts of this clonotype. CDR3 nucleotides: TGTGCCAGCAGTTATACCCCGGGACAGCCTAGGTCTGGTTACACCTTC. It specifies CASSYTPGQPRSGYTF. The chain carries TRBV6-5 and TRBJ1-2; 7 nucleotides agree with TRBD1. The junction had 18 bases not matched to a gene; V was cut back by 3 bases and J by 11 bases. Per germline, CDR1 MNHEY and CDR2 SVGAGI. CDR3 length: 16 residues.

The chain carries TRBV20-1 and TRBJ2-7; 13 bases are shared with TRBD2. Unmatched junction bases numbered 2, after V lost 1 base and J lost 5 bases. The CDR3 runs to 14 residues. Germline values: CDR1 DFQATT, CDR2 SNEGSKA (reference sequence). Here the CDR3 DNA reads TGCAGTGCTAGAGGGACTAGCGGGAGCGACGAGCAGTACTTC. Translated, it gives CSARGTSGSDEQYF.

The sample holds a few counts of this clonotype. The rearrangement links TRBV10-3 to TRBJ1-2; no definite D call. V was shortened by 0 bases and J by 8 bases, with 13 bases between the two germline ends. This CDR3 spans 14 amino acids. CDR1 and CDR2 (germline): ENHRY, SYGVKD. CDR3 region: CAISESVRPGGYTF. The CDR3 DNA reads TGTGCCATCAGTGAGTCGGTCAGACCCGGCGGCTACACCTTC.

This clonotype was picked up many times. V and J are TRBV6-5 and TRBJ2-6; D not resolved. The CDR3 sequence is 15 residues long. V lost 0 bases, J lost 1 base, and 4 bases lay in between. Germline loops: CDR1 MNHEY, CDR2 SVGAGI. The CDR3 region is CASSYSGSGANVLTF. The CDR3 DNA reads TGTGCCAGCAGTTACTCGGGGTCTGGGGCCAACGTCCTGACTTTC.

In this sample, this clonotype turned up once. CDR3 sequence: CASSLAIQGPTDTQYF. The CDR3 DNA follows: TGCGCCAGCAGCTTGGCGATACAGGGTCCAACAGATACGCAGTATTTT. V and J are TRBV5-1 and TRBJ2-3; tentative D call: TRBD1 (6 bases). There are 16 residues in the CDR3. The germline CDR1 and CDR2 sequences are SGHRS and YFSETQ. V dropped 0 bases and J dropped 3 bases, with 14 bases sitting between them.

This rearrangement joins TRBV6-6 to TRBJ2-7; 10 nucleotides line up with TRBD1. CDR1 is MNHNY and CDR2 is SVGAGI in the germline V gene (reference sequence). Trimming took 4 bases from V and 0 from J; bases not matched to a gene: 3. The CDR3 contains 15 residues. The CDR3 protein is CASSSGQGSSYEQYF. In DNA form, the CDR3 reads TGTGCCAGCAGTTCGGGACAGGGGAGCTCCTACGAGCAGTACTTC.

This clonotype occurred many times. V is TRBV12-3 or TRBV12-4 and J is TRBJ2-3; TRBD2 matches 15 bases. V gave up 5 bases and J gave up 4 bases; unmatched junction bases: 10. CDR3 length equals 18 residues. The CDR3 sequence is CASSPGLAGGRRADTQYF. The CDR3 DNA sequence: TGTGCCAGCAGTCCCGGACTAGCGGGAGGGCGTCGGGCAGATACGCAGTATTTT.

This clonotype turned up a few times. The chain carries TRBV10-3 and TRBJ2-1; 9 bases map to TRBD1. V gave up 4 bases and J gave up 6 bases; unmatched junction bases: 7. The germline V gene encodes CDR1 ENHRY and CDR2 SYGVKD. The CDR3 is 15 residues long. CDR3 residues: CAISGQGTGRNEQFF. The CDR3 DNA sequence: TGTGCCATCAGTGGCCAAGGGACAGGGCGCAATGAGCAGTTCTTC.

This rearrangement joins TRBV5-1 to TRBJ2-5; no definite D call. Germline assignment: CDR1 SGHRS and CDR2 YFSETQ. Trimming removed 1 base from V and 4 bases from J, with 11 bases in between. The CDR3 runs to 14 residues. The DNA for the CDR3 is TGCGCCAGCAGCTTGCAGGCTTCGGCAGAGACCCAGTACTTC. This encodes CASSLQASAETQYF.

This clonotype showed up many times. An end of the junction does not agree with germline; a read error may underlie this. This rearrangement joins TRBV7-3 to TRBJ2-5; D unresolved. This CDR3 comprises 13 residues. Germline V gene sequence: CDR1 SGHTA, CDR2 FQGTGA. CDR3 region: CASGLGGRETQYF. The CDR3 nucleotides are TGTGCCAGCGGCTTGGGCGGTCGAGAGACCCAGTACTTC.

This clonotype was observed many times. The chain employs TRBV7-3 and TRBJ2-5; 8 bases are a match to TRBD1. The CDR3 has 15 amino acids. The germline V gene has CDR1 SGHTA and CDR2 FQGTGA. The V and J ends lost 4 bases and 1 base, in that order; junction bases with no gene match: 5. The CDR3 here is CASSSSGGRQETQYF. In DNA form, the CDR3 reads TGTGCCAGCAGCTCCTCAGGGGGCCGCCAAGAGACCCAGTACTTC.

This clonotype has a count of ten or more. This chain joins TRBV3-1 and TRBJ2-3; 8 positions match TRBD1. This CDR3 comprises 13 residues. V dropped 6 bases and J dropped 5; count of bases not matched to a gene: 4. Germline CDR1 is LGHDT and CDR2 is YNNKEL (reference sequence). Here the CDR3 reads CASSPGTGDTQYF. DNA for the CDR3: TGTGCCAGCAGTCCTGGGACAGGAGATACGCAGTATTTT.

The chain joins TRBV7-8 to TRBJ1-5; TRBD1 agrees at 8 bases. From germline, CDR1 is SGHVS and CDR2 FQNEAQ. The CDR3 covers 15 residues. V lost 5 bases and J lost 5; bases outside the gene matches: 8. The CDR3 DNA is TGTGCCAGCAGCCCAGGGACAGGTACAGATCAGCCCCAGCATTTT. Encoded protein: CASSPGTGTDQPQHF.